Listed here is a single T cell receptor beta chain. This entry belongs to a study of blood T cell repertoires in COVID-19. The overall study: The United States, Italy and Spain were the sources of the acute and convalescent COVID-19 samples. The cDNA or gDNA used as material had been derived from T cells, B-cell-depleted T cells, or PBMCs.

Original methodology: By means of reference gene primer amplification, nucleated cell counts were estimated. Assay used: immunoSEQ multiplex PCR; TCRdb lists only in-frame clones, some missing. The V and J calls and the clone size are those of that table, but D and trimming were determined from the DNA. Of 230,000 or so clones listed, less than 90% are singletons. With 4 bases clipped from V and 5 bases from J, the junction kept 4 bases outside the gene matches. The CDR3 loop spans 13 amino acids. CDR1 is LGHNA, CDR2 YSLEER, per germline. This TCR came from a man aged 25 to 40 with active or convalescent COVID-19. The chain joins TRBV4-3 to TRBJ2-5; 7 nucleotides agree with TRBD2. The specimen sequenced was peripheral blood. In nucleotides, the CDR3 is TGCGCCAGCAGCCTCGGGGGAGGGGAGACCCAGTACTTC. Translation: CASSLGGGETQYF.